Sequencing of this T cell receptor beta chain was carried out in a study of shared clonotypes between healthy human individuals. Study-wide points: The expectation was that sequencing depth would affect clonotype sharing among donors.

Clones were read by immunoSEQ multiplex PCR, and TCRdb kept only the in-frame ones, dropping some. The repertoire consists of more than 2,000,000 clones, with about 92% occurring once and the leading ten covering 0.35% to 0.45%. Germline CDR1 reads SGHTA; CDR2 reads FQGNSA. The CDR3 sequence is 12 residues long. V was pared by 2 bases and J by 5 bases, with 6 bases between. Both subsets, CD45RA+ naive and CD45RA-negative memory, were split from the CD4+ cells. This clone was seen a few times. No antigen is known for it. The same CDR3 can be traced to other DNA sequences in this sample. The chain employs TRBV7-2 and TRBJ2-5; the D is unclear. The clonotype was recovered from a man between 18 and 29 years old in good health. Some clones in this sample may be carry-over from other donors' samples. Specimen: naive CD4+ T cells from PBMCs. Indicated subset: CD45RA+ positively selected. CDR3 in DNA: TGTGCCAGCAGCTTATCGGTGGAGACCCAGTACTTC. Translation: CASSLSVETQYF.